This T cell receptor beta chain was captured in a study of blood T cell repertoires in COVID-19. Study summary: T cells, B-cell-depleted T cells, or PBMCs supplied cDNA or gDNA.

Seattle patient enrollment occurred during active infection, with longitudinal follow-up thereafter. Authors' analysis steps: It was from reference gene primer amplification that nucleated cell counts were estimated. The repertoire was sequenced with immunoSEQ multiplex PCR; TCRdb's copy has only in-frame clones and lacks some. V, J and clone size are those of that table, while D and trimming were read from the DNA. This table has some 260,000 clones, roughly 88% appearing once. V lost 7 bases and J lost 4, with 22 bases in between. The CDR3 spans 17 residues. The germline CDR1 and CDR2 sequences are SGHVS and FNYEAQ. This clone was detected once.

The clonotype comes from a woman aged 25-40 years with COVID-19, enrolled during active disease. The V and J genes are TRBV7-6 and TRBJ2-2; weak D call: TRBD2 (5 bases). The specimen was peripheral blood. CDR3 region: CASTPVRRERGTGELFF. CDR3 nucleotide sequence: TGTGCCAGCACCCCGGTACGAAGGGAACGGGGCACCGGGGAGCTGTTTTTT.